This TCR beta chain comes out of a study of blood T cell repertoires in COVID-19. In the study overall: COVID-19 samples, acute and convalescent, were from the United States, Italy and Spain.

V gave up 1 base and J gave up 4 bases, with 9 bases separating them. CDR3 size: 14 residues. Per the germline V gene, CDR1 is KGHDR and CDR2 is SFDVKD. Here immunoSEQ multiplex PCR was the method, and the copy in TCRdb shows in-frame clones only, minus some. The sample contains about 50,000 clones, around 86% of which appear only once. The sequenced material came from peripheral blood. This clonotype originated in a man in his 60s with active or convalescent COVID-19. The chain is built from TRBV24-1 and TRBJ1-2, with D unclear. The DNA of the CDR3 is TGTGCCACCAGTGATTTAAGACAACCCTATGGCTACACCTTC. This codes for CATSDLRQPYGYTF.